This record covers a single T cell receptor beta chain. The method was immunoSEQ multiplex PCR; TCRdb's version includes in-frame clones alone and lacks a portion of them. This table holds 1,500 to 2,000 clones, 70% to 90% found once. This entry belongs to a study of hypomethylating agent response in myelodysplastic syndrome. The overall study: Patients with myelodysplastic syndrome were roughly 9 male and 2 female.

Per the germline V gene, CDR1 is SGHTS and CDR2 is YDEGEE. The CDR3 loop spans 16 amino acids. J lost 4 bases, V lost 4 bases, and 9 bases had no gene match. Sequenced material: bone marrow, taken before or after starting hypomethylating agent treatment for myelodysplastic syndrome (not recorded which). The chain is built from TRBV5-8 and TRBJ2-7, with 12 bases lining up with TRBD2. The TCR sequence derives from a human donor with myelodysplastic syndrome. In nucleotides, the CDR3 is TGTGCCAGCAGCCCTCGCCGGACTAGCGGGACATACGAGCAGTACTTC. Translating it yields CASSPRRTSGTYEQYF.